Listed here are 32 T cell receptor beta chains from one sample, sequenced in a study of blood T cell repertoires in COVID-19 (dated by TCRdb to 2020 to 2022). Receptor libraries were prepared by the immunoSEQ multiplex PCR assay. Imported from immuneACCESS, the table was reduced by TCRdb to in-frame sequences with V and J called. These copies leave out some clones; in studies compared against another copy, an unresolved V gene accounts for under half, and the cause of the remainder is not known. Recorded for this sample are roughly 180,000 clones; 80% to 90% of them occurred a single time. The ten largest clones add up to roughly 10% of the sample. Sequenced: PBMCs or T cells enriched from blood (not recorded which). All receptors come from a man aged 35 to 55 who had recovered from COVID-19.

The V call is TRBV28, the J call TRBJ2-1; the match to TRBD2 covers 9 bases. The germline CDR1 and CDR2 sequences are MDHEN and SYDVKM. The CDR3 runs to 15 residues. Losses at the gene ends were 5 bases for V and 5 bases for J; bases not matched to a gene: 7. CDR3 sequence reads: CASSPLAGLNNEQFF. The DNA for the CDR3 is TGTGCCAGCAGTCCCCTAGCGGGATTAAACAATGAGCAGTTCTTC.

J is TRBJ2-7 and V is TRBV18, with TRBD2 matching over 9 bases. The germline gives CDR1 KGHSH, CDR2 LQKENI. This CDR3 has 17 amino acids. Unmatched junction bases numbered 10, after V lost 2 bases and J lost 2 bases. In DNA, the CDR3 is TGTGCCAGCTCACCAATGCGGGAGGGCCAGAATCCCTACGAGCAGTACTTC. It specifies CASSPMREGQNPYEQYF. Full variable domain (outside the CDR3, taken from reference TRBV18 and TRBJ2-7): NAGVMQNPRHLVRRRGQEARLRCSPMKGHSHVYWYRQLPEEGLKFMVYLQKENIIDESGMPKERFSAEFPKEGPSILRIQQVVRGDSAAYFCASSPMREGQNPYEQYFGPGTRLTVT.

The count of this clone is one. This rearrangement joins TRBV24-1 to TRBJ2-2; tentative D call: TRBD2 (6 bases). Trimming pared 12 bases from V and 2 bases from J, leaving 12 bases between. Germline-derived CDR1 and CDR2 are KGHDR and SFDVKD. The CDR3 length is 13 residues. CDR3 protein: CAASSDNTGELFF. CDR3 DNA: TGTGCCGCGTCTAGCGACAACACCGGGGAGCTGTTTTTT.

This chain uses TRBV18 with TRBJ2-4; TRBD2 agrees at 13 bases. J gave up 8 bases and V 0 bases, and 7 bases lay outside the gene matches. Germline CDR1 reads KGHSH; CDR2 reads LQKENI. This CDR3 region has 17 residues. The CDR3: CASSPPLAGGQRDIQYF. The CDR3 DNA sequence: TGTGCCAGCTCACCACCACTAGCGGGAGGGCAGAGGGACATTCAGTACTTC.

The rearrangement joins TRBV24-1 to TRBJ2-2, with 9 nucleotides matching TRBD1. V lost 6 bases and J lost 3; bases outside the gene matches: 10. Germline V lookup: CDR1 KGHDR, CDR2 SFDVKD. The CDR3 loop spans 17 amino acids. CDR3 in amino acids: CATSSYPDRGYTGELFF. The CDR3 coding sequence is TGTGCCACCAGTTCCTATCCAGACAGGGGGTACACCGGGGAGCTGTTTTTT.

The chain links TRBV19 to TRBJ2-5, with D perhaps matching TRBD2 (6 bases). This CDR3 comprises 15 residues. Germline V gives CDR1 LNHDA, CDR2 SQIVND (reference sequence). Trimming stripped 5 bases from V and 0 bases from J, with 13 bases between. For the CDR3, the DNA is TGTGCCAGTAGTGTGGGACTCGGCGACCAAGAGACCCAGTACTTC. Residues: CASSVGLGDQETQYF.

This clone has only one observation. The genes are TRBV5-6 and TRBJ2-7; TRBD1 matches at 9 bases. The CDR3 extends over 13 amino acids. With V trimmed by 1 base and J by 6 bases, 2 bases remained unmatched. Germline lookup yields CDR1 SGHDT and CDR2 YYEEEE. CDR3: CASSLLQGAEQYV. The CDR3 DNA reads TGTGCCAGCAGCTTGCTACAGGGGGCCGAGCAGTACGTC.

V is TRBV2 and J is TRBJ1-1, with TRBD1 identical over 7 bases. Germline CDR1 SNHLY, CDR2 FYNNEI. Trimming removed 5 bases from V and 3 bases from J; junction bases left unmatched: 3. The CDR3 is 13 amino acids. CDR3 in amino acids: CASSRQGYTEAFF. Here the CDR3 DNA reads TGTGCCAGCAGTCGACAGGGATACACTGAAGCTTTCTTT.

V gene TRBV10-3 combines with J gene TRBJ2-5, with D maybe TRBD1 (6 bases). CDR1 ENHRY and CDR2 SYGVKD come from the germline V gene. With 8 bases removed from V and 2 bases from J, the gap between germline ends came to 9 bases. The CDR3 length is 12 residues. This chain's CDR3 is CAIGTGQETQYF. The CDR3 nucleotides are TGTGCCATCGGTACAGGGCAAGAGACCCAGTACTTC.

This chain links TRBV15 with TRBJ1-5, with D possibly matching TRBD1 (5 bases). Trimming removed 3 bases from V and 7 bases from J, with 22 bases in between. Looked up from germline, CDR1 is LNHNV and CDR2 is YYDKDF (reference sequence). The CDR3 covers 17 residues. The CDR3 protein is CATSSLSRDFLGQPQHF. The CDR3 DNA follows: TGTGCCACCAGCAGCCTATCCCGGGACTTCTTGGGACAGCCCCAGCATTTT. The full variable domain, in which reference TRBV15 and TRBJ1-5 provide the parts outside the CDR3, is DAMVIQNPRYQVTQFGKPVTLSCSQTLNHNVMYWYQQKSSQAPKLLFHYYDKDFNNEADTPDNFQSRRPNTSFCFLDIRSPGLGDTAMYLCATSSLSRDFLGQPQHFGDGTRLSIL.

The CDR3 reads CSVGDSTEKLFF. The DNA of the CDR3 is TGCAGCGTAGGGGACAGTACTGAAAAACTGTTTTTT. The chain carries TRBV29-1 and TRBJ1-4, with 7 bases identical to TRBD1. The germline V gene encodes CDR1 SQVTM and CDR2 ANQGSEA. This CDR3 has 12 amino acids. The ends lost 6 bases at V and 7 bases at J; junction bases unmatched: 5.

The chain has TRBV28 and TRBJ2-5; 10 nucleotides agree with TRBD1. V was clipped by 1 base and J by 9 bases; unmatched bases: 5. Per germline, CDR1 MDHEN and CDR2 SYDVKM. This CDR3 region has 14 residues. CDR3 residues: CASSLFGTGDSQYF. CDR3 sequence (DNA): TGTGCCAGCAGTTTATTCGGGACAGGGGATTCCCAGTACTTC.

The rearrangement uses TRBV28 and TRBJ1-5; weak D call: TRBD1 (6 bases). V was pared by 7 bases and J by 3 bases, with 13 bases between. The CDR3 sequence is 14 residues long. The germline V gene encodes CDR1 MDHEN and CDR2 SYDVKM. The CDR3, as DNA: TGTGCCAGCACATCAGGGGCTCACAATCAGCCCCAGCATTTT. It codes for CASTSGAHNQPQHF.

The CDR3 sequence is CASSPTAPQGPGANVLTF. DNA of the CDR3: TGTGCCAGCTCACCCACTGCGCCGCAGGGTCCTGGGGCCAACGTCCTGACTTTC. This chain connects TRBV18 to TRBJ2-6; a weak D match, TRBD1 (5 bases). The germline CDR1 and CDR2 sequences are KGHSH and LQKENI. This CDR3 region has 18 residues. V was trimmed by 3 bases and J by 2 bases, leaving 17 bases between them.

The chain has TRBV7-9 and TRBJ1-2; 7 positions agree with TRBD1. CDR1 and CDR2 (germline): SEHNR, FQNEAQ (reference sequence). The CDR3 covers 13 residues. V trimming: 5 bases; J trimming: 4 bases; junction bases outside the gene matches: 4. CDR3 sequence reads: CASSPGTVYGYTF. The CDR3 region has the DNA TGTGCCAGCAGCCCCGGGACAGTCTATGGCTACACCTTC.

This chain links TRBV5-1 with TRBJ2-1; TRBD2 agrees at 10 bases. Germline assignment: CDR1 SGHRS and CDR2 YFSETQ. The CDR3 length is 16 residues. After removal of 3 bases from V and 2 bases from J, the junction contained 5 bases not matched to a gene. CDR3 sequence: CASSSPSGSTYNEQFF. The CDR3 region has the DNA TGCGCCAGCAGCTCCCCTAGCGGGAGTACCTACAATGAGCAGTTCTTC.

The chain is built from TRBV6-1 and TRBJ1-2; D perhaps matches TRBD1 (6 bases). CDR1 and CDR2 (germline): MNHNS, SASEGT. Trimming shortened V by 0 bases and J by 4 bases, and 12 bases separated the two germline ends. This CDR3 has 15 residues. The CDR3 here is CASSEALGQSYGYTF. CDR3 DNA: TGTGCCAGCAGTGAAGCGCTAGGACAGTCCTATGGCTACACCTTC.

This sequence joins TRBV4-2 and TRBJ1-4; D may be TRBD1 (6 bases). V gave up 4 bases and J gave up 8 bases, with 17 bases separating them. The CDR3 loop spans 15 amino acids. Germline V CDR1 and CDR2: LGHNA, YNFKEQ. The CDR3 loop is CASSPTGGADEKLFF. CDR3 DNA sequence: TGTGCCAGCAGCCCGACGGGGGGCGCGGACGAAAAACTGTTTTTT.

The chain couples TRBV9 to TRBJ1-6; D ambiguous. The CDR3 contains 14 residues. Germline V lookup: CDR1 SGDLS, CDR2 YYNGEE. The ends were cut back, 0 bases at V and 9 bases at J, with 10 bases in the middle. CDR3 in DNA: TGTGCCAGCAGCGTAGATACAGAGGGTTCACCCCTCCACTTT. Its translation: CASSVDTEGSPLHF.

The V and J genes are TRBV5-1 and TRBJ2-1; 9 bases are a match to TRBD2. The CDR3 is 14 residues long. CDR1 and CDR2 (germline): SGHRS, YFSETQ. V shed 4 bases, J shed 14 bases, and the junction held 13 bases outside the gene matches. The DNA for the CDR3 is TGCGCCAGCAGCGAATACTCTAGTGGCGGGAGGGAGTTCTTC. Translated: CASSEYSSGGREFF.

The chain links TRBV4-1 to TRBJ2-7, with a weak D call TRBD2 (6 bases). Between the trimmed V and J ends, which lost 0 bases and 2 bases, there was a span of 14 bases. The CDR3 consists of 16 residues. The germline CDR1 and CDR2 sequences are MGHRA and YSYEKL. CDR3 in amino acids: CASSQEAGLRAYEQYF. The CDR3 nucleotides read TGCGCCAGCAGCCAAGAGGCGGGGCTGAGGGCCTACGAGCAGTACTTC.

J is TRBJ2-7 and V is TRBV7-9, with 8 bases matching TRBD1. There are 14 residues in the CDR3. The germline V gene has CDR1 SEHNR and CDR2 FQNEAQ (reference sequence). The V gene end was trimmed by 1 base and the J gene end by 1 base; junction bases not matched to a gene: 0. The CDR3 bases are TGTGCCAGCAGCTTAGACAGGGGGTCCTACGAGCAGTACGTC. This translates into CASSLDRGSYEQYV.

The chain couples TRBV28 to TRBJ1-5; weak D call: TRBD1 (5 bases). Germline V gene sequence: CDR1 MDHEN, CDR2 SYDVKM. The V gene lost 2 bases and the J gene lost 6 bases, with 11 bases spanning the gap. The CDR3 extends over 14 amino acids. DNA for the CDR3: TGTGCCAGCAGTTTACGGCCAGGGTCTCAGCCCCAGCATTTT. As protein: CASSLRPGSQPQHF.

For the CDR3, the DNA is TGTGCCAGTAGTATAGCGGGATATGGCTACACCTTC. Its protein product is CASSIAGYGYTF. The chain recombines TRBV19 with TRBJ1-2; D remains ambiguous. V lost 1 base and J lost 5, with 5 bases in between. Germline V gene lookup returns CDR1 LNHDA and CDR2 SQIVND (reference sequence). This CDR3 comprises 12 residues.

The rearrangement uses TRBV3-1 (or the pseudogene TRBV3-2) and TRBJ2-5, with TRBD2 matching 13 bases. The CDR3 has 15 residues. V lost 4 bases, J lost 5 bases, and 4 bases stayed unmatched. Germline V lookup: CDR1 LGHDT, CDR2 YNNKEL (reference sequence). The CDR3 nucleotides read TGTGCCAGCAGCCGAGGACTAGCGGGAGACGAGACCCAGTACTTC. Its protein product is CASSRGLAGDETQYF.

The V gene is TRBV6-5, the J gene TRBJ1-1, with D maybe TRBD1 (5 bases). Germline lookup yields CDR1 MNHEY and CDR2 SVGAGI. V lost 0 bases and J lost 0, with 8 bases in between. This CDR3 region has 15 residues. CDR3 sequence: CASSYSRDLNTEAFF. DNA for the CDR3: TGTGCCAGCAGTTACTCGCGGGACCTGAACACTGAAGCTTTCTTT.

The V and J genes are TRBV28 and TRBJ1-5; D uncertain. Per germline, CDR1 MDHEN and CDR2 SYDVKM. The V gene lost 1 base and the J gene lost 0 bases, with 10 bases spanning the gap. The CDR3 contains 16 residues. The CDR3 is CASSLSAEYSNQPQHF. CDR3 in DNA: TGTGCCAGCAGTTTATCCGCGGAGTATAGCAATCAGCCCCAGCATTTT. Full variable domain (rest looked up from reference TRBV28 and TRBJ1-5): DVKVTQSSRYLVKRTGEKVFLECVQDMDHENMFWYRQDPGLGLRLIYFSYDVKMKEKGDIPEGYSVSREKKERFSLILESASTNQTSMYLCASSLSAEYSNQPQHFGDGTRLSIL.

This clone is a singleton in its sample. This sequence joins TRBV28 and TRBJ1-4; 8 bases map to TRBD1. The CDR3 length is 13 residues. V lost 6 bases, J lost 15 bases, and 12 bases stayed unmatched. Germline lookup yields CDR1 MDHEN and CDR2 SYDVKM. The CDR3, as DNA: TGTGCCAGCAGATTAGCAACGGGACAGGCTATGTTTTTT. Translated, it gives CASRLATGQAMFF. Full variable domain (remainder filled in from reference TRBV28 and TRBJ1-4): DVKVTQSSRYLVKRTGEKVFLECVQDMDHENMFWYRQDPGLGLRLIYFSYDVKMKEKGDIPEGYSVSREKKERFSLILESASTNQTSMYLCASRLATGQAMFFGSGTQLSVL.

The chain recombines TRBV4-2 with TRBJ1-3, with D possibly being TRBD1 (6 bases). V was pared by 5 bases and J by 0 bases, with 17 bases between. CDR3 length: 17 residues. Per germline, CDR1 LGHNA and CDR2 YNFKEQ. The CDR3 here is CASSIHNRDDSGNTIYF. DNA for the CDR3: TGTGCCAGCAGCATACATAACAGGGATGACTCTGGAAACACCATATATTTT.

This CDR3 is CASSFSSTNTGELFF. The CDR3 region has the DNA TGTGCCAGCAGCTTCTCCAGTACGAACACCGGGGAGCTGTTTTTT. V usage is TRBV7-9 and J usage is TRBJ2-2; D remains ambiguous. Looked up from germline, CDR1 is SEHNR and CDR2 is FQNEAQ (reference sequence). The CDR3 spans 15 residues. Deletions cut 3 bases from V and 0 bases from J, with 8 bases between.

The chain has TRBV28 and TRBJ2-7; TRBD2 matches 7 bases. The CDR3 totals 14 residues. Trimming cost V 4 bases and J 5 bases; bases outside gene matches: 8. Germline CDR1 is MDHEN and CDR2 is SYDVKM. CDR3 in DNA: TGTGCCAGCAGTTCGGGCGGGAGCGACGACGAGCAGTACTTC. As protein: CASSSGGSDDEQYF.

The V call is TRBV28, the J call TRBJ2-1, with TRBD2 matching over 8 bases. Trimming cost V 6 bases and J 9 bases; bases outside gene matches: 16. CDR1 MDHEN and CDR2 SYDVKM come from the germline V gene. The length of the CDR3 is 16 residues. The CDR3 sequence: CASRLTSARLVGEQFF. The CDR3 DNA reads TGTGCCAGCAGGTTGACTAGCGCCAGATTAGTAGGTGAGCAGTTCTTC.